The following is a T cell receptor beta chain sequence with its context. This clonotype was seen only a few times. It lacks a known antigen. Base qualities are missing; no much larger clone stands one base away. The source of the sample is a study of T-cell reconstitution after alpha-beta-depleted transplantation in children (TCRdb year 2016). For the study in its entirety: The study quantitatively tracked T-cell immune reconstitution after TCRalphabeta/CD19-depleted allogeneic hematopoietic cell transplantation in children using TCR repertoire profiling.

From its cysteine to its phenylalanine, the CDR3 spans 13 amino acids. Only the CDR3 portion is preserved as DNA: 39 bases, with reading frame beginning at the first base. Taken from the germline V gene, the CDR1 and CDR2 loops are SGHTA and FQGNSA. V was cut back by 5 bases and J by 8 bases, leaving a gap of 15 bases between them. Library generation was performed with PCR. Sequencing used an Illumina HiSeq 2500. TCR libraries were prepared with molecular barcoding, using unique molecular identifiers to normalize TCRbeta repertoire quantification. The raw public data were reprocessed by TCRdb itself: fastp quality trimming at Q25, MiXCR clonotype calling, in-frame beta chains only. Each entry is one CDR3 protein sequence, shown with its most common DNA and genes. Present in this sample are about 690,000 distinct CDR3 sequences, approximately 16% of which were seen just once. The top ten clonotypes cover 1.1% of the sample.

The sequence links TRBV7-2 to TRBJ1-2; matching of 5 bases hints at TRBD1 as the D gene. The receptor's source is a human donor who donated a stem cell graft to a child with acute myeloid leukemia. The sample here was PBMCs from the stem cell graft donor, taken from the stem cell graft. The CDR3 protein is CASSPGGALGYTF. The DNA sequence is TGTGCCAGCAGCCCCGGTGGGGCGCTGGGCTACACCTTC.